The clone carrying this T cell receptor beta chain came up once. The target antigen is unknown. These data are taken from a study of circulating and synovial CD4+ cells in juvenile arthritis. TCRdb keeps only in-frame clones here, not all; method: immunoSEQ multiplex PCR. The sample has about 16,000 clones, around nine tenths seen once. Study-level points and caveats: Diversity here was lower than in bulk blood CD4 cells. CPL and bulk CD4 samples differed at least tenfold in T cell genomes.

This TCR came from a human donor with juvenile idiopathic arthritis. The material sequenced was CD4+ T cells from blood.

For the CDR3, the DNA is TGTGCCAGCAGCTTTGGCCGGGGTGGGAATGAGCAGTTCTTC. As protein: CASSFGRGGNEQFF. The chain combines TRBV11-3 with TRBJ2-1, with D tentatively TRBD2 (5 bases). With 3 bases removed from V and 7 bases from J, the gap between germline ends came to 13 bases. Germline CDR1 is SGHNT and CDR2 is YENEEA. The CDR3 contains 14 residues.